What follows describes a single TCR beta chain. This clone was seen more than once but under ten times. Which antigen it targets is not known. Nothing much larger sits one base from this clone, and base qualities are not available. TCRbeta CDR3 regions were amplified from genomic DNA by means of the immunoSEQ Assay, a bias-controlled multiplex PCR. The authors processed their data as follows. The number of nucleated cells in each sample was estimated by amplification of reference gene primers within the assay. To quantify the absolute abundance of each unique TCRbeta CDR3 rearrangement, sequence reads were collapsed and filtered. Productive Simpson clonality was computed per sample as the square root of Simpson's diversity index over productive rearrangements. In its TCRdb copy, this immuneACCESS table keeps in-frame sequences only and misses some clones. Where compared with another copy, unresolved V genes explain less than half of these, and the others have no known cause. The V and J calls and the clone size are those of that table, but D and trimming were determined from the DNA. In all, the sample holds about 190,000 clones, and 75% to 90% of those were seen once. The top ten clonotypes cover around 6.1% of the sample.

Each collaborating institution followed its own protocols to collect whole blood in K2EDTA tubes. For TCRbeta analysis, collaborator samples were shipped as frozen whole blood, as isolated PBMCs, or as DNA extracted from either sample type. This entry belongs to a study of blood T cell repertoires in COVID-19 (dated by TCRdb to 2020 to 2021). In the study overall: Samples from collaborators originated in the United States, Italy and Spain and spanned both the acute and convalescent phases of COVID-19. Deeply sampled blood TCRbeta repertoires from subjects exposed to, actively infected with, or recovered from COVID-19 were included in the dataset. The repertoires were released in a freely available public database intended as a resource for research on the immune response to SARS-CoV-2. Sample metadata almost always included a de-identified subject ID, COVID-19 status, age in years and sex. Where HLA class I and class II types were available, the types were taken from metadata supplied by the sample provider, not from assay-based typing. The material from the prospective study consisted of cDNA or gDNA derived from T cells, B-cell-depleted T cells, or PBMCs. Samples were obtained from the ongoing ImmuneRACE study (first 160 participants) and from 1,254 subjects provided by 6 global collaborators.

The full study reports these points: The amount of clinical and demographic metadata varied by source and participant and was provided uncurated.

In the germline V gene (reference sequence), CDR1 corresponds to SGHAT and CDR2 to FQDESV. V loses 4 bases of germline sequence and J loses 4 bases, and the interval between the two ends is 13 bases. The CDR3 numbers 14 residues from cysteine through phenylalanine. Solely the CDR3 DNA is kept, with 42 bases framed from the first base. This receptor chain uses TRBV11-1 and TRBJ1-1, with the D gene not clear enough to name. Sequencing used peripheral blood. The receptor was isolated from a woman aged 40 to 50 with acute or convalescent COVID-19. The nucleotides read TGTGCCAGCAGCTCCAGCACACGAGGCACTGAAGCTTTCTTT. It is translated as CASSSSTRGTEAFF.